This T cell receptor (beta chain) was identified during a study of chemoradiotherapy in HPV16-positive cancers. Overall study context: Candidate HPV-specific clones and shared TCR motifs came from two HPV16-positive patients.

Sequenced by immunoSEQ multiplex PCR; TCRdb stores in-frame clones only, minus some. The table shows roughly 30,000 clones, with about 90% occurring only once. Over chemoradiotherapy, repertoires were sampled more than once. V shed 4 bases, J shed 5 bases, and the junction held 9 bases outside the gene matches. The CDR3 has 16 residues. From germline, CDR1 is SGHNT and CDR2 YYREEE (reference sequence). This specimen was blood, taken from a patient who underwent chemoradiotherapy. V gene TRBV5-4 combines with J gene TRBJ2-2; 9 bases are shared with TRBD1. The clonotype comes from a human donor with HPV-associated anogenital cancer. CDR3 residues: CASSPDRGEGTGELFF. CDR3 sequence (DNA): TGTGCCAGCAGCCCGGACAGGGGAGAAGGTACCGGGGAGCTGTTTTTT.